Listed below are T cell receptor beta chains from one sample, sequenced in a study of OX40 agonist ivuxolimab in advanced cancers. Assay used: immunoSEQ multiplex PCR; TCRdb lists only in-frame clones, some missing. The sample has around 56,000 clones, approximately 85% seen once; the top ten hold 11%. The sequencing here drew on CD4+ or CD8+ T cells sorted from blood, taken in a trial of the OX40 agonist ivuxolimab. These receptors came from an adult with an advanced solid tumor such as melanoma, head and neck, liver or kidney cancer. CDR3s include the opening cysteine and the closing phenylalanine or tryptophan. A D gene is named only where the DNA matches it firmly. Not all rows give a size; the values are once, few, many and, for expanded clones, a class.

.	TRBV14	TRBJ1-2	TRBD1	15	TGTGCCAGCAGCCCCCTTGACAGGGGGCGTAATGGCTACACCTTC	CASSPLDRGRNGYTF
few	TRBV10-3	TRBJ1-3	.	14	TGTGCCATCAGGGACGGAGTCTCTGGAAACACCATATATTTT	CAIRDGVSGNTIYF
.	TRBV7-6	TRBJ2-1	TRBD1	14	TGTGCCAGCAGCTTGGGGACACAGGGGGGTGAGCAGTTCTTC	CASSLGTQGGEQFF
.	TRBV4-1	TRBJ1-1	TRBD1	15	TGCGCCAGCAGCCGAACGGGACAGGGGGACACTGAAGCTTTCTTT	CASSRTGQGDTEAFF
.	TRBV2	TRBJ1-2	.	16	TGTGCCAGCAGTGACGTACCACAGGGAAACCTCTATGGCTACACCTTC	CASSDVPQGNLYGYTF
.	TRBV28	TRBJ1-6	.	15	TGTGCCAGCAGTTCCGGGCAGGGTGTGAGTTCACCCCTCCACTTT	CASSSGQGVSSPLHF
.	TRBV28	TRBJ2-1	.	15	TGTGCCAGCAGTCCCTTAGCGAGACCCTACAATGAGCAGTTCTTC	CASSPLARPYNEQFF
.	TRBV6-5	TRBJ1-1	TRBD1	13	TGTGCCAGCAGACAGGGGTTGGGCACTGAAGCTTTCTTT	CASRQGLGTEAFF
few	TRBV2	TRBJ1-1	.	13	TGTGCCAGCAGGCCCACAGGGAACACTGAAGCTTTCTTT	CASRPTGNTEAFF
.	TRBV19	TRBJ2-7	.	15	TGTGCCAGTAGTATTTTTGCAAACCCCCTGGACGAGCAGTACTTC	CASSIFANPLDEQYF
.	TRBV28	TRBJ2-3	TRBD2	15	TGTGCCAGCAGTTTATCAGCGGGGGGCACAGATACGCAGTATTTT	CASSLSAGGTDTQYF
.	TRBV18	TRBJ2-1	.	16	TGTGCCAGCTCACGAGAGGGTGGCAGGGCCCTAAATGAGCAGTTCTTC	CASSREGGRALNEQFF
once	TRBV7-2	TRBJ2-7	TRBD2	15	TGTGCCAGCAGCCCCCGGGCGGGAGGGGGCAACGAGCAGTACTTC	CASSPRAGGGNEQYF
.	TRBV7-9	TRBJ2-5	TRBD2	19	TGTGCCAGCAGCTCTGATTGGACTAGTTTAGCGCGGGACCAAGAGACCCAGTACTTC	CASSSDWTSLARDQETQYF
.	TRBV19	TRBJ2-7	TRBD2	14	TGTGCCAGTAGCCTAACTAGCGACTCCTACGAGCAGTACTTC	CASSLTSDSYEQYF
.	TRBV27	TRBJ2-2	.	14	TGTGCCAGCAGTTTATGGGGCGGGCCCGGGGAGCTGTTTTTT	CASSLWGGPGELFF